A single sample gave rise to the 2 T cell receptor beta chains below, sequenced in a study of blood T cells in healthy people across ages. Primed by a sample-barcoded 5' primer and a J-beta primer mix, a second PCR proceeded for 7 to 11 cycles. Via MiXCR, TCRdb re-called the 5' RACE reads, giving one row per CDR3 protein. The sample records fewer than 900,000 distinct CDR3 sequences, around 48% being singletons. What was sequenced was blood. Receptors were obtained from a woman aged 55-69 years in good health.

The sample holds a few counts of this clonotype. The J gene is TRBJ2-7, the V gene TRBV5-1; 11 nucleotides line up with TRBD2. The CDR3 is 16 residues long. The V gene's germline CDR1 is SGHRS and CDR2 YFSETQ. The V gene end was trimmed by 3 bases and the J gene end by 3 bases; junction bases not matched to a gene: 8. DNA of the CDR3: TGCGCCAGCAGCTCCGCCCCGGGACTAGCGGACTACGAGCAGTACTTC. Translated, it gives CASSSAPGLADYEQYF.

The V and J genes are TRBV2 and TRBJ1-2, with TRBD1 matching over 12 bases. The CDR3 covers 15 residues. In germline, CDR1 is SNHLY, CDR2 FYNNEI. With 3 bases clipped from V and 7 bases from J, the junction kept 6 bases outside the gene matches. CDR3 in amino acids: CASSESGTGGFGYTF. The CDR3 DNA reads TGTGCCAGCAGTGAGAGCGGGACAGGGGGCTTTGGCTACACCTTC.